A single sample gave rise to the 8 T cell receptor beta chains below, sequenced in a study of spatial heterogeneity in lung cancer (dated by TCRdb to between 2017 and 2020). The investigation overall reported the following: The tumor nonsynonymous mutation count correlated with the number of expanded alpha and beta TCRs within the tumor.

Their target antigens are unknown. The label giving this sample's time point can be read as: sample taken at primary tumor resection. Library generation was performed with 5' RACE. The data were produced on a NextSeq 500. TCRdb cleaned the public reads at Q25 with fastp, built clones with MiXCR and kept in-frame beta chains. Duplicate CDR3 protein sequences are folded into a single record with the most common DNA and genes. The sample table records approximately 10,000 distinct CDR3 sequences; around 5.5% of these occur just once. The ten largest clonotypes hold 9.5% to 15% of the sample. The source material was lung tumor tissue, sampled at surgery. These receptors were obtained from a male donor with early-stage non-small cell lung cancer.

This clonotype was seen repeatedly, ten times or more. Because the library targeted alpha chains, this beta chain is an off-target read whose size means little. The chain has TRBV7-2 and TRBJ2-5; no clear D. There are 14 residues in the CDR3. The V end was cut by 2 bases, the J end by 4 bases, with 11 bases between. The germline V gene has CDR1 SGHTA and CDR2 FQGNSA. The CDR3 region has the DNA TGTGCCAGCAGCTTAAGATTGAGCCGAGAGACCCAGTACTTC. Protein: CASSLRLSRETQYF.

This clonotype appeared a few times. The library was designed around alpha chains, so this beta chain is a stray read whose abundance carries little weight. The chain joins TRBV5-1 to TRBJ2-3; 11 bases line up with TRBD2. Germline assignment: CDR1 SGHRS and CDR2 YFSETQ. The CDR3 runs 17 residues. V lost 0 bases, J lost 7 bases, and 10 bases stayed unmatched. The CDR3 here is CASSLGLLAGEGNTQYF. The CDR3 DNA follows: TGCGCCAGCAGCTTGGGCTTACTAGCGGGAGAGGGGAATACGCAGTATTTT. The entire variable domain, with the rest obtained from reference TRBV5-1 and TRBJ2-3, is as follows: KAGVTQTPRYLIKTRGQQVTLSCSPISGHRSVSWYQQTPGQGLQFLFEYFSETQRNKGNFPGRFSGRQFSNSRSEMNVSTLELGDSALYLCASSLGLLAGEGNTQYFGPGTRLTVL.

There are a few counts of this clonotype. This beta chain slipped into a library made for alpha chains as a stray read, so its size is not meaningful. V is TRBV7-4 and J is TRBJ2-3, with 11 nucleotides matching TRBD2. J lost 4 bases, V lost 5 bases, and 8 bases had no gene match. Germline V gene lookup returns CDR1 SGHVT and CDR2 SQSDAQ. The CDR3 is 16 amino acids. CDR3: CASSIATSGRSDTQYF. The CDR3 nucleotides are TGTGCCAGCAGCATCGCCACTAGCGGGAGATCAGATACGCAGTATTTT.

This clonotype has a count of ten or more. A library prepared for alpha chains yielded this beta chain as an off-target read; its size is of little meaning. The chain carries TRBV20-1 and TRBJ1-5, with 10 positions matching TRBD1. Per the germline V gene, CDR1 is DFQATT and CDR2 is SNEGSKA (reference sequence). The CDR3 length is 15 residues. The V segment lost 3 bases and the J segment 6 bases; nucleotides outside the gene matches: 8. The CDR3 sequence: CSASPRTGGGQPQHF. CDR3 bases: TGCAGTGCTAGTCCCAGGACAGGGGGAGGTCAGCCCCAGCATTTT.

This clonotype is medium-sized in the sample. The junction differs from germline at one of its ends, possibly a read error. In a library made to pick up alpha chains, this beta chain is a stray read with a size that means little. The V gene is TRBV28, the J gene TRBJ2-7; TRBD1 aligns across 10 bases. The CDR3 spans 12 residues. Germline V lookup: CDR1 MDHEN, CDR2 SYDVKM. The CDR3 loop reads CASSLKGQGIPF. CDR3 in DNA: TGTGCCAGCAGTTTAAAGGGACAGGGGATCCCCTTC.

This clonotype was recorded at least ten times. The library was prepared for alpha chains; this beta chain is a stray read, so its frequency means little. This CDR3 is CASSPGRATNEKLFF. CDR3 in DNA: TGTGCCAGCAGCCCGGGACGCGCAACTAATGAAAAACTGTTTTTT. The J gene is TRBJ1-4, the V gene TRBV28; TRBD1 is a possible D gene (5 bases). Germline lookup yields CDR1 MDHEN and CDR2 SYDVKM. The ends were cut back, 6 bases at V and 0 bases at J, with 11 bases in the middle. CDR3 length: 15 amino acids.

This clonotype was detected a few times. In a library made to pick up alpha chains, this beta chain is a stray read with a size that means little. The CDR3 coding sequence is TGTGCCAGCAGCTCCCCCGGTACTAGCGGGGGAGCAGATACGCAGTATTTT. It is translated as CASSSPGTSGGADTQYF. The chain carries TRBV13 and TRBJ2-3, with TRBD2 identical over 11 bases. This CDR3 comprises 17 residues. Germline lookup yields CDR1 PRHDT and CDR2 FYEKMQ (reference sequence). Losses at the gene ends were 4 bases for V and 4 bases for J; bases not matched to a gene: 10.

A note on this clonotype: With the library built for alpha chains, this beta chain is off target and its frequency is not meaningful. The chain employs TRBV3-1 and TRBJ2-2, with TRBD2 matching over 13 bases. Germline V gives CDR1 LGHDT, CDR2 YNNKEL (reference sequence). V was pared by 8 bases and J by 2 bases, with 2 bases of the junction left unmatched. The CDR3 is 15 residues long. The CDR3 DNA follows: TGTGCCAGCGGACTAGCGGGGGCCAACACCGGGGAGCTGTTTTTT. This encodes CASGLAGANTGELFF.